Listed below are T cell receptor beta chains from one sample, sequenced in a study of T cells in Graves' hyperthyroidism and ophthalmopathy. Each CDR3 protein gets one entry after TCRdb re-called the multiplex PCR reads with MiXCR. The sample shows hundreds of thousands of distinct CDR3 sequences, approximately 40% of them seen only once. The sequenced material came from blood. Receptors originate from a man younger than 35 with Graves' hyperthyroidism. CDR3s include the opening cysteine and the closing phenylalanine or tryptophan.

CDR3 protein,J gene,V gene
CASSLAAGKTYEHF,TRBJ1-5,TRBV7-8
CASSRRGRGEEKLFF,TRBJ1-4,TRBV5-5
CSALSGTHPQAEAFF,TRBJ1-1,TRBV20-1
CASLGQGADEQYF,TRBJ2-7,TRBV7-9
CASSLDGNSYEQYF,TRBJ2-7,TRBV7-9
CSADSGTRGTGELFF,TRBJ2-2,TRBV20-1
CSAPRAGLAVRETQYF,TRBJ2-5,TRBV20-1
CASSSGQGIGYTF,TRBJ1-2,TRBV5-4
CASKGTSGGEETQYF,TRBJ2-5,TRBV19
CSADGLNTEAFF,TRBJ1-1,TRBV29-1
CASSPSGGPPGNTIYF,TRBJ1-3,TRBV6-5
CASSFSSGRYLEETQYF,TRBJ2-5,TRBV7-9
CATSRAGVAGTEAFF,TRBJ1-1,TRBV15
CASSEAGDVRAFF,TRBJ1-1,TRBV5-1